The entry that follows covers one T cell receptor (beta chain) sequence. This specimen comes from a study of blood T cell repertoires in COVID-19. The wider study: In each case, the material was cDNA or gDNA derived from T cells, B-cell-depleted T cells, or PBMCs.

As originally analysed: Reference gene primer amplification gave nucleated cell count estimates. Clones were read by immunoSEQ multiplex PCR, and TCRdb kept only the in-frame ones, dropping some. That table furnishes V, J and clone size, whereas the DNA furnished D and trimming. The sample comprises about 70,000 clones, approximately 80% of which are singletons, and about 9.8% rests with the top ten. This TCR was sampled from a woman older than 75 with acute or convalescent COVID-19. Sequenced input: peripheral blood.

The CDR3, as DNA: TGTGCCAGCAGCCCCACCGGTGGGCAGGTACAAGAGACCCAGTACTTC. It yields the protein CASSPTGGQVQETQYF. The rearrangement links TRBV3-1 (or the pseudogene TRBV3-2) to TRBJ2-5, with D unresolved. The CDR3 contains 16 residues. Trimming cost V 4 bases and J 2 bases, with 17 bases left between them. The V gene's germline CDR1 is LGHDT and CDR2 YNNKEL (reference sequence).